This T cell receptor (beta chain) was sequenced during a study of CD8 T cells in ankylosing spondylitis. Study-wide results and caveats: Among TCR beta sequences, a motif of roughly 8 highly homologous variants appeared characteristic of ankylosing spondylitis blood. There were earlier reports of some motif variants in reactive arthritis synovial fluid and blood. According to the report, clones linked to the disease were significantly enriched in matched synovial fluid samples taken from ankylosing spondylitis patients.

As regards this clonotype: No antigen is known for it.

V lost 1 base to trimming and J lost 2 bases, with 8 bases between them. The CDR3 sequence is 14 residues long. Germline lookup yields CDR1 MGHRA and CDR2 YSYEKL. Generation of TCR beta libraries employed quantitative 5'-RACE incorporating molecular barcodes. MiXCR, run by TCRdb on the 5' RACE reads, gives a single entry per CDR3 protein. Among over 130,000 distinct CDR3 sequences listed, approximately 44% were seen once. This sequence was found in a male donor with ankylosing spondylitis. The chain has TRBV4-1 and TRBJ1-1; no clear D gene. Material: synovial fluid, either unsorted or a sorted T cell fraction (not recorded which). CDR3 bases: TGCGCCAGCAGCCAAGTCGTAAGCAACACTGAAGCTTTCTTT. Translation: CASSQVVSNTEAFF.